A single T cell receptor beta chain is shown here with its context. Its antigen is still unknown. This record belongs to a study of vaccination effects on CD4 cells after COVID-19. Broader study findings: Only a single clone (1 of 255 vaccine-induced clones in healthy vaccinees) cross-reacted with common cold coronaviruses. Clones induced by infection and by vaccine showed marked clonal contraction late after vaccination.

Only in-frame clones appear in the TCRdb table, and some are missing; sequencing was by immunoSEQ multiplex PCR. The table records about 21,000 clones, 73% of them present only once. Pools of viral peptides were used by the ViraFEST assay to expand antigen-specific CD4+ T cells ahead of sequencing. CD4+ T cells were isolated after around 10 days of culture. Vaccine recipients, nucleocapsid antibody negative, had no prior SARS-CoV-2 infection. On days 3 and 7, fresh IL-2 medium replaced half the medium. Trimming cost V 5 bases and J 5 bases; bases outside gene matches: 4. The CDR3 length is 13 residues. The V gene's germline CDR1 is SGHTA and CDR2 FQGNSA.

Sequenced here: CD4+ T cells from PBMCs cultured with HCoV-NL63 spike peptides, sampled before COVID-19 vaccination. The chain is built from TRBV7-2 and TRBJ1-1, with TRBD1 matching over 8 bases. The clonotype comes from a human donor who received a COVID-19 vaccine. As DNA, the CDR3 is TGTGCCAGCAGCGCGAGACAGGGGACTGAAGCTTTCTTT. Protein sequence: CASSARQGTEAFF.